The clone carrying this T cell receptor beta chain occurred many times. Antigen: not known. With V trimmed by 6 bases and J by 5 bases, 12 bases remained unmatched. The CDR3 contains 15 residues. CDR1 MNHNS and CDR2 SASEGT come from the germline V gene. Relying on iRepertoire HTBI primers and Arm-PCR of CDR3 regions, the team built TCR beta libraries. The authors' processing: Samples revealed 62 TRBV and roughly 15 TRBJ segments. TCRdb passed the multiplex PCR reads through MiXCR, listing each CDR3 protein once. TCRdb's processing, not the study's, gives the V and J calls here. The sample yields under 500,000 distinct CDR3 sequences, more than 20% seen once. Time point: persistent/refractory GD, antithyroid drugs over 5 years with positive TRAb. From RNA extracted from PBMCs, the TCR library was made. Graves' disease diagnosis relied on American Thyroid Association guidelines. The data originate from a study of regulatory T cells in long-lasting Graves disease. Study-wide findings and caveats: There was favoring of TRBV28, TRBJ1-2 and TRBJ2-5 in persistent disease. The work looked only at peripheral blood and did not look at thyroid tissue.

Sequenced material: peripheral blood mononuclear cells (PBMCs), taken when the disease was refractory, from a patient treated with antithyroid drugs. The chain combines TRBV6-1 with TRBJ1-1; 7 nucleotides match TRBD1. The source of this sequence is a female donor with Graves disease. DNA for the CDR3: TGTGCCAGCAGGCTGACCTGGACGGGACAGACTGAAGCTTTCTTT. Translation: CASRLTWTGQTEAFF.